Following are 21 T cell receptor beta chains from one sample sequenced in a study of blood T cell repertoires in COVID-19. The protocol was immunoSEQ multiplex PCR, while the TCRdb copy is restricted to in-frame clones and leaves out a portion. The table has some 200,000 clones, around four fifths seen once. The material sequenced was peripheral blood. Every receptor here comes from an older woman who had recovered from COVID-19.

The chain joins TRBV29-1 to TRBJ1-4; 8 bases line up with TRBD1. CDR3 length: 12 residues. Germline CDR1 SQVTM, CDR2 ANQGSEA. Trimming at V came to 4 bases and at J to 7 bases, leaving 2 bases not matched to a gene. The CDR3 DNA reads as TGCAGCGTTGCGGACAGGGTTGAAAAACTGTTTTTT. Translated: CSVADRVEKLFF.

This sequence joins TRBV12-5 and TRBJ1-3; D uncertain. This CDR3 has 14 residues. Germline V gene data show CDR1 as LGHNT and CDR2 as FRNRAP. Between the trimmed V and J ends, which lost 2 bases and 0 bases, there was a span of 5 bases. CDR3 sequence (DNA): TGTGCTAGTGGTTTGTTGGCCTCTGGAAACACCATATATTTT. This encodes CASGLLASGNTIYF.

The V call is TRBV11-2, the J call TRBJ1-1; a weak D match, TRBD1 (6 bases). This CDR3 is 16 amino acids long. Trimming shortened V by 5 bases and J by 3 bases, and 19 bases separated the two germline ends. The germline V gene has CDR1 SGHAT and CDR2 FQNNGV. The CDR3 sequence: CASSPRQGSTYTEAFF. The CDR3 DNA reads as TGTGCCAGCAGCCCCCGGCAGGGGAGTACTTACACTGAAGCTTTCTTT.

The chain combines TRBV5-1 with TRBJ2-6; weak D call: TRBD1 (5 bases). The V gene lost 7 bases and the J gene lost 2 bases, with 10 bases spanning the gap. Germline V gene sequence: CDR1 SGHRS, CDR2 YFSETQ. This CDR3 is built from 14 residues. CDR3 in DNA: TGCGCCAGCTGCCCAGGGCCTGGGGCCAACGTCCTGACTTTC. Protein product: CASCPGPGANVLTF.

The V call is TRBV27, the J call TRBJ2-1, with 8 bases matching TRBD2. Germline V lookup: CDR1 MNHEY, CDR2 SMNVEV (reference sequence). Trimming at V came to 4 bases and at J to 4 bases, leaving 6 bases not matched to a gene. The CDR3 contains 15 residues. The CDR3 DNA reads as TGTGCCAGCAGTTCGGGGGGGGCCCTGTACAATGAGCAGTTCTTC. It codes for CASSSGGALYNEQFF.

The DNA of the CDR3 is TGCAGCGTTGACGCTTCCAGCTCTGGAAACACCATATATTTT. It is translated as CSVDASSSGNTIYF. The chain has TRBV29-1 and TRBJ1-3; D not certain. Germline-derived CDR1 and CDR2 are SQVTM and ANQGSEA. Trimming left V 3 bases short and J 0 bases short, with 9 bases between. The CDR3 has 14 residues.

The CDR3 DNA follows: TGTGCCAGCAGCTTACCAGTCCTGGAGGGGACCGAAGCTTTCTTT. Protein: CASSLPVLEGTEAFF. The rearrangement joins TRBV7-2 to TRBJ1-1; D may be TRBD1 (5 bases). V lost 2 bases to trimming and J lost 8 bases, with 18 bases between them. This CDR3 region has 15 residues. CDR1 is SGHTA and CDR2 is FQGNSA in the germline V gene.

This clone was detected only a few times. The rearrangement joins TRBV6-2 or TRBV6-3 to TRBJ1-2; 10 nucleotides match TRBD1. J was trimmed by 4 bases and V by 5 bases; bases with no gene match: 10. Germline loops: CDR1 MNHEY, CDR2 SVGEGT. This CDR3 is built from 16 residues. CDR3 region: CASSHTGTGALYGYTF. CDR3 DNA: TGTGCCAGCAGTCATACCGGGACAGGGGCCCTCTATGGCTACACCTTC.

V is TRBV2 and J is TRBJ1-1; tentatively, D is TRBD1 (5 bases). V lost 4 bases and J lost 6, with 15 bases in between. Germline V gene sequence: CDR1 SNHLY, CDR2 FYNNEI. The CDR3 length is 14 residues. The chain's CDR3 is CASSGMGGVSEAFF. CDR3 DNA sequence: TGTGCCAGCAGTGGGATGGGGGGAGTCTCTGAAGCTTTCTTT.

The CDR3 sequence is CATSLGGRGYGYTF. Written as DNA, the CDR3 is TGTGCCACCAGCTTGGGTGGCAGGGGCTATGGCTACACCTTC. This rearrangement joins TRBV15 to TRBJ1-2, with D perhaps TRBD1 (6 bases). The CDR3 covers 14 residues. CDR1 is LNHNV and CDR2 is YYDKDF in the germline V gene (reference sequence). The germline V and J ends were trimmed by 5 bases and 4 bases, with 14 bases remaining between them.

This chain joins TRBV5-1 and TRBJ2-5, with TRBD2 matching 15 bases. Germline values: CDR1 SGHRS, CDR2 YFSETQ. CDR3 size: 14 residues. V shed 6 bases and J 5 bases; nucleotides not matched to a gene: 2. The CDR3 bases are TGCGCCAGCACCGGGACTAGCGGGGGGGAGACCCAGTACTTC. Translation: CASTGTSGGETQYF.

The chain combines TRBV2 with TRBJ2-2; 9 bases are shared with TRBD2. The trim removed 7 bases at V and 7 bases at J, leaving 7 bases unmatched. The germline CDR1 and CDR2 sequences are SNHLY and FYNNEI. This CDR3 spans 14 amino acids. In DNA form, the CDR3 reads TGTGCCAGCAAGCCGGGACTAGCCGTCGGGGAGCTGTTTTTT. It specifies CASKPGLAVGELFF.

The chain couples TRBV5-1 to TRBJ2-5; D is unclear. Germline V CDR1 and CDR2: SGHRS, YFSETQ. The germline V and J ends were trimmed by 3 bases and 0 bases, with 6 bases remaining between them. The CDR3 consists of 13 residues. The CDR3 loop reads CASSSLYQETQYF. The CDR3, as DNA: TGCGCCAGCAGCTCCTTGTACCAAGAGACCCAGTACTTC.

V and J are TRBV7-2 and TRBJ1-1; D possibly corresponds to TRBD1 (6 bases). Germline assignment: CDR1 SGHTA and CDR2 FQGNSA. The CDR3 runs 12 residues. V lost 5 bases, J lost 8 bases, and 12 bases lay in between. This CDR3 reads CASSPRGGEAFF. The CDR3 DNA follows: TGTGCCAGCAGCCCGAGAGGGGGAGAAGCTTTCTTT.

V and J are TRBV29-1 and TRBJ1-2, with 10 bases aligning to TRBD1. The CDR3 runs to 13 residues. Germline assignment: CDR1 SQVTM and CDR2 ANQGSEA. Germline trimming cut 6 bases from V and 7 bases from J; bases unmatched to any gene: 8. CDR3 sequence (DNA): TGCAGCGTCAGGGGGACAGGGGAGTCTGGCTACACCTTC. It is translated as CSVRGTGESGYTF. Based on the CDR3 plus reference TRBV29-1 and TRBJ1-2, the full variable domain is SAVISQKPSRDICQRGTSLTIQCQVDSQVTMMFWYRQQPGQSLTLIATANQGSEATYESGFVIDKFPISRPNLTFSTLTVSNMSPEDSSIYLCSVRGTGESGYTFGSGTRLTVV.

V is TRBV4-3 and J is TRBJ2-7; D is ambiguous. The CDR3 runs 15 residues. The V and J ends lost 0 bases and 3 bases respectively, with 12 bases between them. The V gene's germline CDR1 is LGHNA and CDR2 YSLEER. Here the CDR3 reads CASSQDRFTNYEQYF. In DNA form, the CDR3 reads TGCGCCAGCAGCCAAGATCGGTTTACGAACTACGAGCAGTACTTC.

The chain recombines TRBV20-1 with TRBJ1-1; D may be TRBD1 (5 bases). CDR3 length: 11 amino acids. Trimming removed 3 bases at V and 7 bases at J, with 9 bases between. Germline V gene lookup returns CDR1 DFQATT and CDR2 SNEGSKA (reference sequence). The CDR3 reads CSASLQGEAFF. The CDR3 bases are TGCAGTGCTAGCCTCCAGGGTGAAGCTTTCTTT.

V is TRBV9 and J is TRBJ2-3; D uncertain. Looked up from germline, CDR1 is SGDLS and CDR2 is YYNGEE. Trimming cost V 0 bases and J 0 bases, with 11 bases left between them. This CDR3 has 16 amino acids. This CDR3 reads CASSVDRSASTDTQYF. The CDR3, as DNA: TGTGCCAGCAGCGTAGACCGTAGTGCTAGCACAGATACGCAGTATTTT.

The chain links TRBV2 to TRBJ2-1, with a tentative D call TRBD1 (6 bases). This CDR3 is built from 15 residues. Germline V gene data show CDR1 as SNHLY and CDR2 as FYNNEI. V lost 1 base and J 13 bases, leaving 20 bases between the germline ends. CDR3 sequence reads: CASSEEGTRIGVQFF. DNA of the CDR3: TGTGCCAGCAGTGAAGAGGGGACACGAATCGGGGTCCAGTTCTTC.

This clone occurred once. The chain has TRBV5-1 and TRBJ2-2; no clear D gene. CDR1 and CDR2 (germline): SGHRS, YFSETQ. The CDR3 is 13 residues long. V lost 7 bases to trimming and J lost 6 bases, with 13 bases between them. The CDR3 region is CASAAEFPGELFF. In DNA, the CDR3 is TGCGCCAGCGCCGCTGAGTTTCCCGGGGAGCTGTTTTTT.

The rearrangement joins TRBV12-3 or TRBV12-4 to TRBJ2-2; the D is unclear. The CDR3 covers 13 residues. Trimming stripped 6 bases from V and 4 bases from J, with 9 bases between. CDR3 sequence: CASSSSRTGELFF. Written as DNA, the CDR3 is TGTGCCAGCAGCTCATCGCGCACCGGGGAGCTGTTTTTT.